The subject of this entry is one TCR beta chain. What it binds is unknown. These data come from a study of cytomegalovirus exposure and HLA in healthy donors. The repertoire was sequenced with immunoSEQ multiplex PCR; TCRdb's copy has only in-frame clones and lacks some. The repertoire holds 60,000 to 80,000 clones, with 85% as singletons. CDR1 is SGHTA and CDR2 is FQGNSA in the germline V gene. Trimming at V came to 1 base and at J to 8 bases, leaving 8 bases not matched to a gene. This CDR3 spans 15 amino acids. Whole-study findings and limits: Researchers reported that a few CMV-associated chains were confirmed in vitro as CMV antigen-specific. Despite most TCR sequences being rare, some public TCRs occurred in many donors. There were some 150 TCR beta chains listed as cytomegalovirus-associated. According to reports, the classifier identified cytomegalovirus status with high specificity and sensitivity.

This chain joins TRBV7-2 and TRBJ1-2; 9 nucleotides align to TRBD1. The TCR sequence derives from a man aged 25 to 45 in good health and CMV-seronegative. The sample consisted of PBMCs. Here the CDR3 reads CASSLVPRTGVGYTF. CDR3 bases: TGTGCCAGCAGCTTAGTCCCCCGGACAGGGGTCGGCTACACCTTC.